The 31 T cell receptor beta chains reported below all come from one sample, sequenced in a study of CD8 T cells in Susac syndrome. With random hexamers, roughly 0.45 to 1 ug RNA was reverse transcribed. MiXCR, applied by TCRdb to the immunoSEQ multiplex PCR reads, yields one record per CDR3 protein. The data contain 84,000 or so distinct CDR3 sequences, more than 85% of them seen just once; the ten biggest clones take up under 0.5%. The sequenced sample was CD8+ T cells from PBMCs. The receptors here all came from a human donor with Susac syndrome.

A few counts support this clonotype. The V and J genes are TRBV7-8 and TRBJ2-7; D gene ambiguous. The V end was cut by 1 base, the J end by 0 bases, with 7 bases between. Germline CDR1 SGHVS, CDR2 FQNEAQ. The CDR3 is 14 residues long. The CDR3 DNA is TGTGCCAGCAGCTTAGGTCCTGGCTCCTACGAGCAGTACTTC. It yields the protein CASSLGPGSYEQYF.

The chain uses TRBV30 and TRBJ2-1; D is possibly TRBD1 (5 bases). Germline V gene sequence: CDR1 GTSNPN, CDR2 SVGIG (reference sequence). The CDR3 spans 13 residues. V shed 5 bases and J shed 7 bases, with 15 bases lying between them. The CDR3 here is CAWRQSLWNEQFF. The CDR3 coding sequence is TGTGCCTGGCGACAGTCCTTATGGAATGAGCAGTTCTTC.

The J gene is TRBJ2-1, the V gene TRBV10-3; D may be TRBD1 or TRBD2 (5 bases each). The V and J ends lost 11 bases and 8 bases respectively, with 22 bases between them. The CDR3 totals 14 residues. CDR1 ENHRY and CDR2 SYGVKD come from the germline V gene. CDR3 nucleotide sequence: TGTGCCTCAAACCCGGCTAGCAGGGTCGATGAGCAGTTCTTC. Translation: CASNPASRVDEQFF.

V and J are TRBV5-1 and TRBJ1-1; maybe TRBD1 (5 bases). V was pared by 4 bases and J by 11 bases, with 18 bases between. The CDR3 loop spans 13 amino acids. Germline values: CDR1 SGHRS, CDR2 YFSETQ. CDR3 in DNA: TGCGCCAGCAGCGCATTACCTGGGGCGCCCGCTTTCTTT. It is translated as CASSALPGAPAFF.

This chain links TRBV29-1 with TRBJ2-1, with D possibly being TRBD1 or TRBD2 (5 bases each). This CDR3 comprises 15 residues. V was cut by 5 bases and J by 4 bases, with 18 bases left in between. The germline V gene encodes CDR1 SQVTM and CDR2 ANQGSEA. The CDR3 reads CSVTSRGAPYNEQFF. The CDR3 coding sequence is TGCAGCGTTACTTCGAGGGGCGCACCGTACAATGAGCAGTTCTTC.

The V and J genes are TRBV6-5 and TRBJ1-1; D is uncertain. The germline V gene encodes CDR1 MNHEY and CDR2 SVGAGI. The V gene lost 3 bases and the J gene lost 6 bases, with 14 bases spanning the gap. The CDR3 is 14 residues long. The CDR3 region is CASSYYGAGPEAFF. CDR3 sequence (DNA): TGTGCCAGCAGTTATTACGGAGCCGGGCCTGAAGCTTTCTTT.

This clonotype was recorded only once. The V gene is TRBV15, the J gene TRBJ1-1; D perhaps matches TRBD1 (5 bases). The V gene lost 3 bases and the J gene lost 1 base, with 15 bases spanning the gap. CDR1 is LNHNV and CDR2 is YYDKDF in the germline V gene (reference sequence). The CDR3 runs 16 residues. Written as DNA, the CDR3 is TGTGCCACCAGCAGCAGGACCGGACACGGGAACACTGAAGCTTTCTTT. Amino acids: CATSSRTGHGNTEAFF.

V gene TRBV6-2 or TRBV6-3 combines with J gene TRBJ2-6, with D possibly being TRBD1 (5 bases). Germline V gene lookup returns CDR1 MNHEY and CDR2 SVGEGT. This CDR3 spans 16 amino acids. The V and J ends lost 2 bases and 2 bases respectively, with 10 bases between them. As DNA, the CDR3 is TGTGCCAGCAGTTACGGAGACAGTCCTGGGGCCAACGTCCTGACTTTC. Its translation: CASSYGDSPGANVLTF.

The chain combines TRBV7-9 with TRBJ2-5; D unresolved. The CDR3 is made up of 12 amino acids. Germline V CDR1 and CDR2: SEHNR, FQNEAQ (reference sequence). V gave up 4 bases and J gave up 1 base, with 4 bases separating them. As DNA, the CDR3 is TGTGCCAGCAGCTCACCCCAAGAGACCCAGTACTTC. Its protein product is CASSSPQETQYF.

The CDR3 DNA reads as TGCAGCGTTGGAAGGGGAGAGGAAGCTTTCTTT. This codes for CSVGRGEEAFF. The gene calls are TRBV29-1 and TRBJ1-1, with D possibly matching TRBD1 (5 bases). The germline V and J ends were trimmed by 4 bases and 8 bases, with 11 bases remaining between them. CDR3 size: 11 residues. CDR1 is SQVTM, CDR2 ANQGSEA, per germline.

The gene calls are TRBV9 and TRBJ2-7; unclear D gene. V was trimmed by 4 bases and J by 2 bases, leaving 13 bases between them. Germline V CDR1 and CDR2: SGDLS, YYNGEE. This CDR3 is 14 amino acids long. The CDR3: CASSLRTDAYEQYF. DNA for the CDR3: TGTGCCAGCAGCCTCAGGACGGACGCCTACGAGCAGTACTTC. The full variable domain, completed using reference TRBV9 and TRBJ2-7, is DSGVTQTPKHLITATGQRVTLRCSPRSGDLSVYWYQQSLDQGLQFLIQYYNGEERAKGNILERFSAQQFPDLHSELNLSSLELGDSALYFCASSLRTDAYEQYFGPGTRLTVT.

In this sample, this clonotype turned up once. This rearrangement joins TRBV7-8 to TRBJ2-1; TRBD1 or TRBD2 may be the D gene (5 bases each). This CDR3 is built from 14 residues. V lost 4 bases and J 9 bases, leaving 16 bases between the germline ends. Looked up from germline, CDR1 is SGHVS and CDR2 is FQNEAQ. CDR3 DNA sequence: TGTGCCAGCAGCTCTCCCTTGGGGACCCGTGAGCAGTTCTTC. Amino acid sequence: CASSSPLGTREQFF.

The chain combines TRBV6-4 with TRBJ2-6; 8 positions match TRBD1. CDR1 is MRHNA, CDR2 SNTAGT, per germline. This CDR3 region has 17 residues. Trimming at V came to 4 bases and at J to 7 bases, leaving 12 bases not matched to a gene. The CDR3 DNA reads TGTGCCAGCAGTGCTCAGGACAGGGCATTTGGAGCCAACGTCCTGACTTTC. It is translated as CASSAQDRAFGANVLTF.

The chain combines TRBV29-1 with TRBJ2-7; TRBD1 agrees at 7 bases. Germline V CDR1 and CDR2: SQVTM, ANQGSEA. The ends lost 7 bases at V and 2 bases at J; junction bases unmatched: 8. This CDR3 spans 13 amino acids. CDR3 protein: CSGSGDSPYEQYF. DNA for the CDR3: TGCAGCGGGTCTGGGGACAGCCCCTACGAGCAGTACTTC.

This clonotype was counted once. The rearrangement uses TRBV29-1 and TRBJ2-3; the D gene is possibly TRBD2 (5 bases). Germline V gene lookup returns CDR1 SQVTM and CDR2 ANQGSEA. V lost 6 bases to trimming and J lost 3 bases, with 10 bases between them. There are 12 residues in the CDR3. The CDR3 DNA reads as TGCAGCGTGGAGGAGCGGACAGATACGCAGTATTTT. This gives the protein CSVEERTDTQYF.

This rearrangement joins TRBV14 to TRBJ2-7; D tentatively reads TRBD1 or TRBD2 (5 bases each). V lost 3 bases to trimming and J lost 2 bases, with 11 bases between them. CDR1 is SGHDN, CDR2 FVKESK, per germline. The CDR3 is 14 amino acids. The CDR3 loop is CASSQYGGTYEQYF. In nucleotides, the CDR3 is TGTGCCAGCAGCCAGTATGGGGGAACCTACGAGCAGTACTTC. Complete variable domain (other parts from reference TRBV14 and TRBJ2-7): EAGVTQFPSHSVIEKGQTVTLRCDPISGHDNLYWYRRVMGKEIKFLLHFVKESKQDESGMPNNRFLAERTGGTYSTLKVQPAELEDSGVYFCASSQYGGTYEQYFGPGTRLTVT.

This sequence joins TRBV29-1 and TRBJ2-3, with TRBD2 identical over 10 bases. V gave up 7 bases and J gave up 4 bases; unmatched junction bases: 8. CDR1 is SQVTM and CDR2 is ANQGSEA in the germline V gene. The CDR3 extends over 14 amino acids. As DNA, the CDR3 is TGCAGCGCCCAAACCGGGACTAGCGCAGATACGCAGTATTTT. It is translated as CSAQTGTSADTQYF.

V and J are TRBV7-2 and TRBJ2-1; possibly TRBD2 for D (6 bases). The germline V and J ends were trimmed by 5 bases and 7 bases, with 12 bases remaining between them. The germline CDR1 and CDR2 sequences are SGHTA and FQGNSA. The CDR3 consists of 13 residues. Here the CDR3 DNA reads TGTGCCAGCAGCCTCCCCCGGGGGAATGAGCAGTTCTTC. Its translation: CASSLPRGNEQFF.

The chain uses TRBV6-2 or TRBV6-3 and TRBJ2-7; 8 bases are shared with TRBD2. The germline V gene encodes CDR1 MNHEY and CDR2 SVGEGT. This CDR3 has 15 amino acids. The trim removed 0 bases at V and 4 bases at J, leaving 5 bases unmatched. The CDR3 nucleotides read TGTGCCAGCAGTTACTCAGCGGGAGTAGTTTACGAGCAGTACTTC. Protein sequence: CASSYSAGVVYEQYF.

V gene TRBV20-1 combines with J gene TRBJ2-7; D unresolved. Germline V gives CDR1 DFQATT, CDR2 SNEGSKA (reference sequence). Trimming took 5 bases from V and 3 from J, leaving 14 bases between them. The length of the CDR3 is 13 residues. The CDR3 DNA follows: TGCAGTGCTCCGATGGCGACCCACTACGAGCAGTACTTC. It is translated as CSAPMATHYEQYF.

V usage is TRBV12-3 or TRBV12-4 and J usage is TRBJ2-7; TRBD1 matches 9 bases. This CDR3 region has 13 residues. With 5 bases clipped from V and 6 bases from J, the junction kept 5 bases outside the gene matches. The CDR3 nucleotides read TGTGCCAGCAGTACCGGGACAGGGTCCGAGCAGTACTTC. Translation: CASSTGTGSEQYF.

V gene TRBV20-1 combines with J gene TRBJ1-1; D gene ambiguous. Germline-derived CDR1 and CDR2 are DFQATT and SNEGSKA (reference sequence). Deletions cut 1 base from V and 3 bases from J, with 15 bases between. The CDR3 spans 15 residues. The CDR3 is CSARVQFREDTEAFF. CDR3 DNA: TGCAGTGCTAGAGTGCAATTTCGGGAGGACACTGAAGCTTTCTTT.

V is TRBV20-1 and J is TRBJ2-7; D uncertain. The CDR3 spans 10 residues. Germline CDR1 DFQATT, CDR2 SNEGSKA (reference sequence). V was cut by 6 bases and J by 2 bases, with 5 bases left in between. The CDR3 DNA reads TGCAGTGCCCTCGCCTACGAGCAGTACTTC. The encoded protein is CSALAYEQYF.

V usage is TRBV29-1 and J usage is TRBJ2-7, with 8 bases aligning to TRBD1. The CDR3 has 12 amino acids. Looked up from germline, CDR1 is SQVTM and CDR2 is ANQGSEA. J lost 5 bases, V lost 2 bases, and 2 bases had no gene match. The CDR3 DNA sequence: TGCAGCGTTGAACAGGGGGCGGACGAGCAGTACTTC. It specifies CSVEQGADEQYF.

The V gene is TRBV27, the J gene TRBJ2-7, with TRBD2 identical over 11 bases. The germline V gene has CDR1 MNHEY and CDR2 SMNVEV (reference sequence). The CDR3 is 14 amino acids. V trimming: 5 bases; J trimming: 3 bases; junction bases outside the gene matches: 3. The CDR3 region has the DNA TGTGCCAGCAGTGGACTAGCGGGTTTCTACGAGCAGTACTTC. It codes for CASSGLAGFYEQYF.

This chain uses TRBV27 with TRBJ2-7; possibly TRBD2 for D (5 bases). CDR1 is MNHEY and CDR2 is SMNVEV in the germline V gene (reference sequence). V dropped 2 bases and J dropped 0 bases, with 8 bases sitting between them. This CDR3 spans 14 amino acids. DNA of the CDR3: TGTGCCAGCAGTTTAGAGGGTGGCTCCTACGAGCAGTACTTC. It is translated as CASSLEGGSYEQYF.

The chain has TRBV3-1 and TRBJ2-7; 9 bases align to TRBD1. J lost 1 base, V lost 3 bases, and 7 bases had no gene match. CDR3 size: 16 residues. Germline CDR1 LGHDT, CDR2 YNNKEL (reference sequence). The CDR3: CASSHPSGTGSYEQYF. CDR3 nucleotide sequence: TGTGCCAGCAGCCACCCCTCCGGGACAGGGTCCTACGAGCAGTACTTC.

V is TRBV11-2 and J is TRBJ2-3, with no clear D. This CDR3 region has 17 residues. Trimming pared 2 bases from V and 0 bases from J, leaving 15 bases between. CDR1 and CDR2 (germline): SGHAT, FQNNGV. In DNA, the CDR3 is TGTGCCAGCAGCTTATTTCTAGTTGTCTCTAGCACAGATACGCAGTATTTT. Amino acid sequence: CASSLFLVVSSTDTQYF.

Only one count was recorded for this clonotype. Its ends do not fully match the called genes, so a read error is possible. The rearrangement links TRBV2 to TRBJ2-7; 10 nucleotides align to TRBD2. CDR1 is SNHLY, CDR2 FYNNEI, per germline. The CDR3 is 14 residues long. The CDR3 DNA is TGTGCCAGAGCAAAGCGGGAGGGCTCCGACGAGCAGTACTTC. It yields the protein CARAKREGSDEQYF.

The chain couples TRBV20-1 to TRBJ1-3, with TRBD1 matching 7 bases. Germline CDR1 and CDR2: DFQATT and SNEGSKA (reference sequence). This CDR3 is 16 amino acids long. Trimming cost V 3 bases and J 7 bases; bases outside gene matches: 15. The CDR3 DNA reads as TGCAGTGCTAGCGGTGGGACAGCGTACTCTGAGAACACCATATATTTT. Amino acid sequence: CSASGGTAYSENTIYF.

The CDR3 bases are TGTGCCAGCAGCGATGGCCAGGGGGGGACAGATACGCAGTATTTT. Amino acids: CASSDGQGGTDTQYF. The V gene is TRBV5-4, the J gene TRBJ2-3; D may match TRBD1 or TRBD2 (7 bases each). Germline V gene sequence: CDR1 SGHNT, CDR2 YYREEE (reference sequence). The CDR3 contains 15 residues. Trimming took off 4 bases at V and 3 bases at J, with 15 bases between the two ends.